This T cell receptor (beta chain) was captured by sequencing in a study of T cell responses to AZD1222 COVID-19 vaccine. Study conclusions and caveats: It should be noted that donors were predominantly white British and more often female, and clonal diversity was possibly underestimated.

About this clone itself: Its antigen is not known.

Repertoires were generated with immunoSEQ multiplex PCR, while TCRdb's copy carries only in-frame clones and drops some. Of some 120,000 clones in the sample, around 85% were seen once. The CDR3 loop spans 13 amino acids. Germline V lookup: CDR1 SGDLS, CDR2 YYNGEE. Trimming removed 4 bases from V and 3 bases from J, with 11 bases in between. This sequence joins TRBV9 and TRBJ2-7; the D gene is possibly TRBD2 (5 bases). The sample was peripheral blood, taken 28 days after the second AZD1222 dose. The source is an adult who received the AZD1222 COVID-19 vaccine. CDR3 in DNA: TGTGCCAGCAGCACTACGAGCGGCTACGAGCAGTACTTC. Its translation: CASSTTSGYEQYF.